The entry that follows covers one T cell receptor beta chain sequence. Its cognate antigen is unknown. The sort gate was single viable CD3+CD4+CD8-CD45RO+ cells for memory CD4+ T cells. The CDR3 consists of 14 residues. Germline V gene sequence: CDR1 ENHRY, CDR2 SYGVKD. V was trimmed by 10 bases and J by 5 bases, leaving 20 bases between them. The data derive from a study of memory CD4+ T cells and cytomegalovirus serostatus. Across the whole study: Healthy Belgian adult donors included nine or ten CMV-positive and around 25 CMV-negative people. Findings and caveats of the study: Each of 65 to 70 CMV-associated TCRbeta sequences occurred in one to five individuals.

In the original analysis: Out-of-frame sequences were removed, leaving some 2 million distinct TCRbeta sequences. Profiled with immunoSEQ multiplex PCR; TCRdb holds only in-frame clones, not every one. That table gives V, J and clone size, and the DNA gave D and trimming. The table includes approximately 40,000 clones, less than 80% detected once. The chain uses TRBV10-3 and TRBJ1-1; D perhaps matches TRBD1 (5 bases). This TCR came from an adult in good health and CMV-seronegative. The sequenced material came from memory CD4+ T cells from blood. The CDR3 region is CATRSQGVSTEAFF. In DNA form, the CDR3 reads TGTGCCACCCGAAGCCAGGGAGTGAGTACTGAAGCTTTCTTT.